This entry lists 25 T cell receptor beta chains sequenced from one sample in a study of blood T cell repertoires in COVID-19. Libraries were prepared by immunoSEQ multiplex PCR; TCRdb keeps only in-frame clonotypes and omits some of them. The sample has 200,000 to 300,000 clones; around 87% are singletons. The specimen was peripheral blood. The receptors come from a woman in her 50s with acute or convalescent COVID-19.

The chain employs TRBV18 and TRBJ1-5; a weak D match, TRBD1 (6 bases). Per the germline V gene, CDR1 is KGHSH and CDR2 is LQKENI. The CDR3 contains 15 residues. V lost 4 bases to trimming and J lost 0 bases, with 10 bases between them. The CDR3 DNA sequence: TGTGCCAGCTCACTACAGGGATTTAGCAATCAGCCCCAGCATTTT. Protein product: CASSLQGFSNQPQHF. The full variable domain, in which reference TRBV18 and TRBJ1-5 provide the parts outside the CDR3, is NAGVMQNPRHLVRRRGQEARLRCSPMKGHSHVYWYRQLPEEGLKFMVYLQKENIIDESGMPKERFSAEFPKEGPSILRIQQVVRGDSAAYFCASSLQGFSNQPQHFGDGTRLSIL.

V and J are TRBV29-1 and TRBJ1-3; no clear D gene. V was pared by 6 bases and J by 0 bases, with 9 bases between. The CDR3 has 13 residues. Germline assignment: CDR1 SQVTM and CDR2 ANQGSEA. The CDR3 reads CSVESFSGNTIYF. The CDR3 DNA reads as TGCAGCGTAGAGTCGTTCTCTGGAAACACCATATATTTT.

J is TRBJ1-2 and V is TRBV27; D is perhaps TRBD1 (6 bases). The germline V and J ends were trimmed by 2 bases and 2 bases, with 6 bases remaining between them. Germline V lookup: CDR1 MNHEY, CDR2 SMNVEV (reference sequence). This CDR3 is 13 amino acids long. The CDR3: CASSLGQNYGYTF. Here the CDR3 DNA reads TGTGCCAGCAGTTTAGGACAGAACTATGGCTACACCTTC.

V is TRBV7-8 and J is TRBJ1-5; perhaps TRBD1 as D (5 bases). CDR3 length: 16 amino acids. Germline CDR1 is SGHVS and CDR2 is FQNEAQ. Trimming removed 2 bases from V and 7 bases from J, with 18 bases in between. The DNA for the CDR3 is TGTGCCAGCAGCTTATTCATTCGGTCTGGGGGGCAGCCCCAGCATTTT. Its translation is CASSLFIRSGGQPQHF. The variable domain in full, with the rest retrieved from reference TRBV7-8 and TRBJ1-5, is GAGVSQSPRYKVAKRGQDVALRCDPISGHVSLFWYQQALGQGPEFLTYFQNEAQLDKSGLPSDRFFAERPEGSVSTLKIQRTQQEDSAVYLCASSLFIRSGGQPQHFGDGTRLSIL.

This chain joins TRBV28 and TRBJ1-2, with D possibly TRBD1 on 5 matching bases. Trimming stripped 6 bases from V and 7 bases from J, with 9 bases between. This CDR3 is 11 amino acids long. CDR1 is MDHEN, CDR2 SYDVKM, per germline. The CDR3 spells CASSSRAGYTF. Written as DNA, the CDR3 is TGTGCCAGCAGCTCCAGGGCTGGCTACACCTTC.

The genes are TRBV7-3 and TRBJ2-2; D remains ambiguous. CDR1 and CDR2 from the germline V gene are SGHTA and FQGTGA. The CDR3 sequence is 14 residues long. V was trimmed by 5 bases and J by 8 bases, leaving 15 bases between them. CDR3 nucleotide sequence: TGTGCCAGCAGCGGTAACCGGGTTTCTGGGGAGCTGTTTTTT. Translation gives CASSGNRVSGELFF.

The chain couples TRBV4-3 to TRBJ2-7; perhaps TRBD1 as D (5 bases). V lost 2 bases, J lost 3 bases, and 14 bases lay in between. Germline V gene lookup returns CDR1 LGHNA and CDR2 YSLEER. This CDR3 spans 15 amino acids. CDR3 region: CASSQKGTGNYEQYF. The CDR3 region has the DNA TGCGCCAGCAGCCAAAAAGGAACAGGAAACTACGAGCAGTACTTC.

V and J are TRBV7-3 and TRBJ2-1, with 11 bases identical to TRBD2. The length of the CDR3 is 17 residues. The germline V gene encodes CDR1 SGHTA and CDR2 FQGTGA. Trimming removed 3 bases from V and 6 bases from J; junction bases left unmatched: 10. The CDR3 region is CASSFRGTSGPGNEQFF. CDR3 DNA sequence: TGTGCCAGCAGCTTTCGAGGGACTAGCGGTCCGGGCAATGAGCAGTTCTTC.

Comment on this clone: The sample holds other DNA sequences that translate to the same CDR3. The CDR3: CASSLGQGNYGYTF. CDR3 bases: TGTGCCAGCAGCTTGGGTCAGGGTAACTATGGCTACACCTTC. The chain has TRBV5-5 and TRBJ1-2; D possibly corresponds to TRBD1 (5 bases). Looked up from germline, CDR1 is SGHKS and CDR2 is YYEKEE (reference sequence). The V end lost 0 bases, the J end lost 1 base, and 7 bases lay between the germline ends. CDR3 length equals 14 residues. Together with reference TRBV5-5 and TRBJ1-2, the CDR3 gives the full variable domain: DAGVTQSPTHLIKTRGQQVTLRCSPISGHKSVSWYQQVLGQGPQFIFQYYEKEERGRGNFPDRFSARQFPNYSSELNVNALLLGDSALYLCASSLGQGNYGYTFGSGTRLTVV.

V and J are TRBV5-1 and TRBJ2-2, with TRBD1 matching 8 bases. This CDR3 spans 19 amino acids. CDR1 is SGHRS and CDR2 is YFSETQ in the germline V gene. J was trimmed by 3 bases and V by 4 bases; bases with no gene match: 17. CDR3 nucleotide sequence: TGCGCCAGCAGCCCGCCCAGCCCAGGGACAGGAGGGGACACCGGGGAGCTGTTTTTT. Translating it yields CASSPPSPGTGGDTGELFF.

The chain combines TRBV3-1 (or the pseudogene TRBV3-2) with TRBJ2-6; TRBD2 is a possible D gene (6 bases). V dropped 3 bases and J dropped 1 base, with 19 bases sitting between them. The germline gives CDR1 LGHDT, CDR2 YNNKEL (reference sequence). This CDR3 spans 19 amino acids. CDR3 nucleotides: TGTGCCAGCAGCCACAGCGGTAGCGGACGGGCTTCTGGGGCCAACGTCCTGACTTTC. Translating it yields CASSHSGSGRASGANVLTF.

In nucleotides, the CDR3 is TGTGCCAGCAGCATAGCGGGGACTATTCTGGATACGCAGTATTTT. Its protein product is CASSIAGTILDTQYF. The V gene is TRBV11-2, the J gene TRBJ2-3; 8 bases are shared with TRBD2. The length of the CDR3 is 15 residues. The junction had 10 bases not matched to a gene; V was cut back by 5 bases and J by 6 bases. Germline V gene data show CDR1 as SGHAT and CDR2 as FQNNGV.

This sequence joins TRBV5-1 and TRBJ2-3; D is ambiguous. The germline gives CDR1 SGHRS, CDR2 YFSETQ. Trimming removed 0 bases at V and 2 bases at J, with 19 bases between. CDR3 size: 18 residues. The CDR3 sequence is CASSLGPQTAASTDTQYF. The CDR3 bases are TGCGCCAGCAGCTTGGGGCCCCAGACTGCCGCTTCCACAGATACGCAGTATTTT.

The chain carries TRBV6-5 and TRBJ2-7, with 10 bases matching TRBD1. J was trimmed by 6 bases and V by 2 bases; bases with no gene match: 7. Germline CDR1 is MNHEY and CDR2 is SVGAGI. The CDR3 consists of 15 residues. The CDR3 here is CASSYQGQGLAEQYF. CDR3 coding DNA: TGTGCCAGCAGTTACCAGGGACAGGGGCTGGCCGAGCAGTACTTC.

The CDR3 reads CASSLAKGRLAAREQYF. CDR3 nucleotides: TGTGCCAGCAGCTTAGCTAAGGGGCGACTAGCCGCGAGGGAGCAGTACTTC. The V call is TRBV7-2, the J call TRBJ2-7; TRBD2 aligns across 7 bases. The CDR3 contains 17 residues. The V segment lost 0 bases and the J segment 7 bases; nucleotides outside the gene matches: 15. Per the germline V gene, CDR1 is SGHTA and CDR2 is FQGNSA.

The chain links TRBV30 to TRBJ1-4; 9 bases match TRBD1. V lost 3 bases, J lost 3 bases, and 5 bases stayed unmatched. CDR1 is GTSNPN and CDR2 is SVGIG in the germline V gene (reference sequence). The CDR3 contains 15 residues. The CDR3, as DNA: TGTGCCTGGAGCGACAGGGGGTTAGCTAATGAAAAACTGTTTTTT. Translation gives CAWSDRGLANEKLFF.

On this clone itself: Distinct nucleotide sequences in the sample also encode this CDR3. This sequence joins TRBV10-3 and TRBJ2-3, with D tentatively TRBD2 (5 bases). Germline V gene sequence: CDR1 ENHRY, CDR2 SYGVKD. Trimming took off 0 bases at V and 1 base at J, with 5 bases between the two ends. The CDR3 totals 14 residues. The CDR3 coding sequence is TGTGCCATCAGTGAGTCGGGAGGCACAGATACGCAGTATTTT. It yields the protein CAISESGGTDTQYF.

The chain links TRBV28 to TRBJ1-4; 11 bases line up with TRBD1. J lost 8 bases, V lost 6 bases, and 2 bases had no gene match. The CDR3 is made up of 13 amino acids. Germline V gene sequence: CDR1 MDHEN, CDR2 SYDVKM. CDR3 DNA: TGTGCCAGCAGGGACAGGGGGCTGGAAAAACTGTTTTTT. Protein: CASRDRGLEKLFF.

V gene TRBV5-1 combines with J gene TRBJ1-6; D gene unclear. The CDR3 spans 15 residues. Trimming cost V 0 bases and J 0 bases, with 4 bases left between them. Germline CDR1 and CDR2: SGHRS and YFSETQ. CDR3 bases: TGCGCCAGCAGCTTGGCCAGCTCCTATAATTCACCCCTCCACTTT. It is translated as CASSLASSYNSPLHF.

This clone has more than one count but fewer than ten. The chain recombines TRBV7-3 with TRBJ1-6; D not certain. The CDR3 contains 13 residues. Germline V gene data show CDR1 as SGHTA and CDR2 as FQGTGA. Trimming cost V 2 bases and J 9 bases, with 8 bases left between them. The CDR3 nucleotides read TGTGCCAGCAGCTTATTTGAGGGTTCACCCCTCCACTTT. It is translated as CASSLFEGSPLHF.

This rearrangement joins TRBV5-1 to TRBJ1-2; D ambiguous. The CDR3 runs to 13 residues. Trimming removed 6 bases at V and 7 bases at J, with 16 bases between. Germline CDR1 and CDR2: SGHRS and YFSETQ. The CDR3 region has the DNA TGCGCCAGCATTAACCAAGAGGGCGGTGGCTACACCTTC. Protein product: CASINQEGGGYTF.

The V call is TRBV11-3, the J call TRBJ2-7; 10 nucleotides align to TRBD1. Germline lookup yields CDR1 SGHNT and CDR2 YENEEA. This CDR3 region has 15 residues. The V gene end was trimmed by 5 bases and the J gene end by 2 bases; junction bases not matched to a gene: 6. CDR3 bases: TGTGCCAGCAGCCGAGGACAGGGGGGCGCCTACGAGCAGTACTTC. Its protein is CASSRGQGGAYEQYF.

The genes are TRBV19 and TRBJ1-4; D may be TRBD1 (5 bases). The CDR3 contains 16 residues. V was trimmed by 1 base and J by 3 bases, leaving 12 bases between them. In germline, CDR1 is LNHDA, CDR2 SQIVND (reference sequence). The CDR3 DNA sequence: TGTGCCAGTAGTATAGGATGGGGCCAGCCTAATGAAAAACTGTTTTTT. Its translation is CASSIGWGQPNEKLFF.

The table lists this clone with a few counts. CDR3 amino acids: CASSLTGSYEQYF. As DNA, the CDR3 is TGTGCCAGCAGCTTGACTGGCTCCTACGAGCAGTACTTC. The chain uses TRBV5-4 and TRBJ2-7; no reliable D call. The CDR3 has 13 amino acids. Between the trimmed V and J ends, which lost 1 base and 0 bases, there was a span of 5 bases. CDR1 SGHNT and CDR2 YYREEE come from the germline V gene (reference sequence).

The V and J genes are TRBV13 and TRBJ1-1; 7 nucleotides line up with TRBD1. The CDR3 contains 13 residues. The germline V gene has CDR1 PRHDT and CDR2 FYEKMQ (reference sequence). V lost 5 bases and J lost 5; bases outside the gene matches: 5. The DNA of the CDR3 is TGTGCCAGCAGCCGGACAGGAGGGACTGAAGCTTTCTTT. As protein: CASSRTGGTEAFF. Filled out from reference TRBV13 and TRBJ1-1, the complete variable domain reads AAGVIQSPRHLIKEKRETATLKCYPIPRHDTVYWYQQGPGQDPQFLISFYEKMQSDKGSIPDRFSAQQFSDYHSELNMSSLELGDSALYFCASSRTGGTEAFFGQGTRLTVV.